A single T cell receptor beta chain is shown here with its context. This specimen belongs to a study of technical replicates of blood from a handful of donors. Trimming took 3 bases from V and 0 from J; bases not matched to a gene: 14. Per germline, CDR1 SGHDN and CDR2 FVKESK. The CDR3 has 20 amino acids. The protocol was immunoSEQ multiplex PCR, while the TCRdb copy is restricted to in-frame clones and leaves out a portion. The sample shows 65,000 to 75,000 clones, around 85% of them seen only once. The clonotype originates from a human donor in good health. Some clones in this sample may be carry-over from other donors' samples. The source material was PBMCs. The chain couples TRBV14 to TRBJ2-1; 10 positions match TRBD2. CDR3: CASSQPRGLAGVFSYNEQFF. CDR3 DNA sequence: TGTGCCAGCAGCCAGCCCCGGGGTCTAGCGGGAGTGTTCTCCTACAATGAGCAGTTCTTC.